This TCR beta chain stems from a study of blood T cell repertoires in COVID-19. Authors' data handling: The assay estimated nucleated cells by amplifying reference gene primers. Data came from immunoSEQ multiplex PCR; TCRdb stores just in-frame clones and leaves some out. The D gene and trimming were derived from the DNA, and the V and J assignments and clone size from that table. The table records roughly 180,000 clones, roughly four fifths of them present only once. Per the germline V gene, CDR1 is MNHEY and CDR2 is SVGAGI. The CDR3 totals 15 residues. The V end was cut by 2 bases, the J end by 3 bases, with 14 bases between. Everyone who took part was roughly 18 to 100 years old, and they came from fewer than 25 US areas. Clinical history as reported by participants underpinned cohort assignment.

The chain links TRBV6-5 to TRBJ2-7, with D possibly matching TRBD1 (5 bases). This receptor was identified in a man aged 40-49 years who had recovered from COVID-19. The sequenced sample was PBMCs or T cells enriched from blood (not recorded which). CDR3 nucleotide sequence: TGTGCCAGCAGTTACACCCACGACAGATTCTACGAGCAGTACTTC. As protein: CASSYTHDRFYEQYF.